These 27 T cell receptor beta chains originate from one sample sequenced in a study of Graves' ophthalmopathy and Graves' hyperthyroidism. RNA transcripts served as template for amplifying TCR beta CDR3 sequences. Investigators did first-round RT-PCR with HTBI primers, then second-round multiplex PCR. MiXCR, applied by TCRdb to the multiplex PCR reads, yields one record per CDR3 protein. The sample consists of 900,000 to 1,200,000 distinct CDR3 sequences, 35% to 45% of them appearing once. The sequencing input was peripheral blood or thyroid tissue (not recorded which). The receptors originated from an adult man with Graves' hyperthyroidism.

The chain recombines TRBV20-1 with TRBJ2-5, with 11 bases lining up with TRBD2. Germline V gives CDR1 DFQATT, CDR2 SNEGSKA (reference sequence). J was trimmed by 1 base and V by 0 bases; bases with no gene match: 1. This CDR3 is 15 amino acids long. The CDR3 loop reads CSARDGTSGQETQYF. The CDR3 DNA is TGCAGTGCTAGAGACGGGACTAGCGGCCAAGAGACCCAGTACTTC.

The rearrangement uses TRBV7-2 and TRBJ1-4; 9 nucleotides agree with TRBD1. Per the germline V gene, CDR1 is SGHTA and CDR2 is FQGNSA. This CDR3 is built from 15 residues. V gave up 5 bases and J gave up 4 bases; unmatched junction bases: 5. CDR3 nucleotides: TGTGCCAGCAGCATACAGGGGGCCATTAATGAAAAACTGTTTTTT. Encoded protein: CASSIQGAINEKLFF.

The chain links TRBV29-1 to TRBJ2-6, with D perhaps matching TRBD1 (5 bases). The V end lost 4 bases, the J end lost 11 bases, and 18 bases lay between the germline ends. The germline gives CDR1 SQVTM, CDR2 ANQGSEA. The CDR3 runs 14 residues. The CDR3 is CSVGQGAGVDVLTF. As DNA, the CDR3 is TGCAGCGTTGGTCAAGGGGCTGGGGTCGACGTCCTGACTTTC.

The rearrangement links TRBV24-1 to TRBJ2-4; D call uncertain. CDR3 length: 12 residues. Trimming left V 3 bases short and J 13 bases short, with 12 bases between. Germline V gene lookup returns CDR1 KGHDR and CDR2 SFDVKD. The CDR3 nucleotides read TGTGCCACCAGTGATGTCGGCAATGAGCAGTACTTC. This codes for CATSDVGNEQYF.

This chain links TRBV20-1 with TRBJ2-5, with a tentative D call TRBD1 (5 bases). This CDR3 region has 14 residues. Germline V gene sequence: CDR1 DFQATT, CDR2 SNEGSKA (reference sequence). Deletions cut 6 bases from V and 3 bases from J, with 17 bases between. The CDR3 DNA reads as TGCAGTGCCCATGGGGCAGCTGCTAAAGAGACCCAGTACTTC. Translating it yields CSAHGAAAKETQYF.

This clonotype was observed a handful of times. J is TRBJ1-3 and V is TRBV29-1; D might be TRBD1 (6 bases). The CDR3 is 13 residues long. Trimming left V 7 bases short and J 2 bases short, with 12 bases between. The germline V gene has CDR1 SQVTM and CDR2 ANQGSEA. The CDR3 loop reads CSGAGTTGNTIYF. DNA for the CDR3: TGCAGCGGAGCCGGGACAACTGGAAACACCATATATTTT.

There are a few counts of this clonotype. The chain joins TRBV29-1 to TRBJ2-7; 12 bases match TRBD2. Looked up from germline, CDR1 is SQVTM and CDR2 is ANQGSEA. Germline trimming cut 2 bases from V and 4 bases from J; bases unmatched to any gene: 6. The CDR3 has 15 residues. The CDR3, as DNA: TGCAGCGTTGAACGACTAGCGGGGGTGAGTTACGAGCAGTACTTC. This sequence encodes CSVERLAGVSYEQYF.

The sample holds many counts of this clonotype. The chain joins TRBV7-2 to TRBJ2-7; 8 bases align to TRBD1. In germline, CDR1 is SGHTA, CDR2 FQGNSA. The CDR3 extends over 13 amino acids. V shed 5 bases and J 6 bases; nucleotides not matched to a gene: 6. DNA for the CDR3: TGTGCCAGCAGCCCGACAGGGGATCGCGAGCAGTACTTC. Translating gives CASSPTGDREQYF.

At least ten counts were recorded for this clonotype. This chain uses TRBV7-9 with TRBJ1-5; the D gene is possibly TRBD1 (6 bases). The V gene lost 2 bases and the J gene lost 0 bases, with 11 bases spanning the gap. Germline V lookup: CDR1 SEHNR, CDR2 FQNEAQ (reference sequence). This CDR3 comprises 16 residues. The CDR3 DNA reads TGTGCCAGCAGCTTATTCGGGGGCCGTAGCAATCAGCCCCAGCATTTT. Protein sequence: CASSLFGGRSNQPQHF.

This chain connects TRBV14 to TRBJ1-6, with D maybe TRBD1 (5 bases). The CDR3 contains 17 residues. The V and J ends lost 1 base and 12 bases respectively, with 22 bases between them. Germline-derived CDR1 and CDR2 are SGHDN and FVKESK. The CDR3, as DNA: TGTGCCAGCAGCCAAGTTAACCCCCGCCAGGGATCTGTACCCCTCCACTTT. Residues: CASSQVNPRQGSVPLHF.

The DNA for the CDR3 is TGTGCCAGCAGCGCCTCACTCACCGCCTACGAGCAGTACTTC. This translates into CASSASLTAYEQYF. This rearrangement joins TRBV7-2 to TRBJ2-7; no clear D gene. The CDR3 has 14 amino acids. V shed 5 bases and J shed 2 bases, with 13 bases lying between them. CDR1 is SGHTA, CDR2 FQGNSA, per germline.

This clonotype was recorded at least ten times. The rearrangement uses TRBV19 and TRBJ2-2; weak D call: TRBD1 (5 bases). V was pared by 3 bases and J by 2 bases, with 10 bases between. The CDR3 extends over 15 amino acids. The V gene's germline CDR1 is LNHDA and CDR2 SQIVND (reference sequence). CDR3 sequence (DNA): TGTGCCAGTAGTATTAGGGGCCCAAACACCGGGGAGCTGTTTTTT. This encodes CASSIRGPNTGELFF.

The rearrangement joins TRBV4-1 to TRBJ2-5; maybe TRBD2 (6 bases). With the DNA end fitting TRBJ2-7 better, the J assignment may be wrong. CDR3 size: 20 residues. CDR1 is MGHRA and CDR2 is YSYEKL in the germline V gene. Here the CDR3 reads CASSQRETSFSARVTYEQYF. The CDR3 coding sequence is TGCGCCAGCAGCCAACGGGAGACGTCGTTTAGCGCGAGAGTGACCTACGAGCAGTACTTC.

The V gene is TRBV20-1, the J gene TRBJ1-6; no clear D. The CDR3 is made up of 14 amino acids. Trimming took 1 base from V and 10 from J, leaving 14 bases between them. Germline CDR1 is DFQATT and CDR2 is SNEGSKA (reference sequence). CDR3: CSARVGRIQSPLHF. As DNA, the CDR3 is TGCAGTGCTAGAGTCGGCAGGATCCAGTCACCCCTCCACTTT.

In its sample, this clonotype was seen many times. This sequence joins TRBV25-1 and TRBJ1-5; D gene uncertain. Germline CDR1 reads MGHDK; CDR2 reads SYGVNS. This CDR3 contains 12 residues. The V end lost 3 bases, the J end lost 5 bases, and 5 bases lay between the germline ends. Here the CDR3 DNA reads TGTGCCAGCAGTGACAGTGATCAGCCCCAGCATTTT. This sequence encodes CASSDSDQPQHF.

This clonotype was seen many times. The rearrangement links TRBV9 to TRBJ1-6, with D possibly TRBD1 on 5 matching bases. The V end lost 3 bases, the J end lost 7 bases, and 17 bases lay between the germline ends. Germline values: CDR1 SGDLS, CDR2 YYNGEE. The CDR3 has 16 amino acids. As DNA, the CDR3 is TGTGCCAGCAGCGCTCAGGTATTGGGGCGCAATTCACCCCTCCACTTT. Protein: CASSAQVLGRNSPLHF.

This clonotype was recorded many times. The CDR3 region has the DNA TGCAGTGCAGGGGAAGACTCTCTACACTCCTACGAGCAGTACTTC. Amino acid sequence: CSAGEDSLHSYEQYF. The rearrangement joins TRBV20-1 to TRBJ2-7, with a tentative D call TRBD1 (5 bases). V was shortened by 6 bases and J by 0 bases, with 18 bases between the two germline ends. This CDR3 has 15 amino acids. Germline loops: CDR1 DFQATT, CDR2 SNEGSKA (reference sequence).

With regard to this clonotype: A much larger clone differs from this one at a single base, so this may be a read error. The V call is TRBV4-3, the J call TRBJ1-1, with D perhaps matching TRBD1 (5 bases). This CDR3 region has 13 residues. Trimming removed 2 bases at V and 8 bases at J, with 12 bases between. Germline V gene sequence: CDR1 LGHNA, CDR2 YSLEER. CDR3: CASSQYWGSEAFF. As DNA, the CDR3 is TGCGCCAGCAGCCAATATTGGGGCAGCGAAGCTTTCTTT.

Of note for this clonotype: A read error may produce the germline difference seen at one junction end. This sequence joins TRBV7-9 and TRBJ2-7; 8 nucleotides match TRBD1. The CDR3 runs 15 residues. CDR1 and CDR2 (germline): SEHNR, FQNEAQ (reference sequence). CDR3 DNA sequence: TGCGCCAGCAGCCCGAGACAGGGGCAGTCCCACGAGCAGTACTTC. Its translation is CASSPRQGQSHEQYF.

The chain is built from TRBV20-1 and TRBJ1-6, with 9 nucleotides matching TRBD1. The CDR3 length is 16 residues. CDR1 is DFQATT, CDR2 SNEGSKA, per germline (reference sequence). After removal of 3 bases from V and 9 bases from J, the junction contained 12 bases not matched to a gene. The CDR3 is CSASTGGRGRISPLHF. For the CDR3, the DNA is TGCAGTGCTAGCACAGGGGGCAGGGGGCGAATTTCACCCCTCCACTTT.

This clonotype showed up many times. V and J are TRBV2 and TRBJ2-2; D possibly matches TRBD1 or TRBD2 (6 bases each). Trimming removed 4 bases from V and 8 bases from J, with 14 bases in between. Germline V CDR1 and CDR2: SNHLY, FYNNEI. The CDR3 is 14 amino acids. CDR3 coding DNA: TGTGCCAGCAGTGGGACGGGGGCGACGGGGGAGCTGTTTTTT. Translating gives CASSGTGATGELFF.

The rearrangement uses TRBV10-3 and TRBJ2-7; weak D call: TRBD1 (5 bases). In germline, CDR1 is ENHRY, CDR2 SYGVKD. The CDR3 spans 13 residues. Trimming stripped 3 bases from V and 3 bases from J, with 9 bases between. CDR3 coding DNA: TGTGCCATCAGTGAAGGCAGGGACTACGAGCAGTACTTC. Translation gives CAISEGRDYEQYF.

This clonotype was seen many times. The rearrangement joins TRBV7-9 to TRBJ2-5; TRBD2 is a possible D gene (6 bases). Per the germline V gene, CDR1 is SEHNR and CDR2 is FQNEAQ (reference sequence). The CDR3 spans 14 residues. Trimming removed 2 bases from V and 1 base from J, with 8 bases in between. CDR3 sequence: CASSLPGLQETQYF. The CDR3 nucleotides are TGTGCCAGCAGCTTACCGGGACTCCAAGAGACCCAGTACTTC.

V gene TRBV30 combines with J gene TRBJ1-6, with a weak D call TRBD1 (5 bases). Trimming took 1 base from V and 7 from J, leaving 14 bases between them. Per the germline V gene, CDR1 is GTSNPN and CDR2 is SVGIG (reference sequence). CDR3 size: 15 residues. CDR3 protein: CAWSAPAGINSPLHF. The CDR3 region has the DNA TGTGCCTGGAGTGCCCCGGCAGGGATCAATTCACCCCTCCACTTT.

This clonotype showed up just once. The chain joins TRBV7-8 to TRBJ2-7; tentatively, D is TRBD1 (5 bases). The CDR3 is 14 residues long. Deletions cut 6 bases from V and 2 bases from J, with 14 bases between. Germline V gene data show CDR1 as SGHVS and CDR2 as FQNEAQ. The CDR3, as DNA: TGTGCCAGCAGTTTACAGGCGGCGGCCTACGAGCAGTACTTC. Translating gives CASSLQAAAYEQYF.

In this sample, this clonotype turned up a few times. V gene TRBV6-5 combines with J gene TRBJ2-7, with TRBD1 matching over 9 bases. The CDR3 contains 16 residues. V lost 0 bases to trimming and J lost 5 bases; unmatched junction nucleotides: 8. Per the germline V gene, CDR1 is MNHEY and CDR2 is SVGAGI. In DNA, the CDR3 is TGTGCCAGCAGTTACTCGAGTGGGACAGGGAAAGACGAGCAGTACTTC. Translation: CASSYSSGTGKDEQYF.

This clonotype was picked up a small number of times. The chain carries TRBV7-6 and TRBJ2-7, with TRBD1 identical over 8 bases. Germline V CDR1 and CDR2: SGHVS, FNYEAQ. J was trimmed by 5 bases and V by 6 bases; bases with no gene match: 12. This CDR3 region has 15 residues. In DNA form, the CDR3 reads TGTGCCAGCAGAGATCGCACAGGGGGTCTGAACGAGCAGTACTTC. Encoded protein: CASRDRTGGLNEQYF.